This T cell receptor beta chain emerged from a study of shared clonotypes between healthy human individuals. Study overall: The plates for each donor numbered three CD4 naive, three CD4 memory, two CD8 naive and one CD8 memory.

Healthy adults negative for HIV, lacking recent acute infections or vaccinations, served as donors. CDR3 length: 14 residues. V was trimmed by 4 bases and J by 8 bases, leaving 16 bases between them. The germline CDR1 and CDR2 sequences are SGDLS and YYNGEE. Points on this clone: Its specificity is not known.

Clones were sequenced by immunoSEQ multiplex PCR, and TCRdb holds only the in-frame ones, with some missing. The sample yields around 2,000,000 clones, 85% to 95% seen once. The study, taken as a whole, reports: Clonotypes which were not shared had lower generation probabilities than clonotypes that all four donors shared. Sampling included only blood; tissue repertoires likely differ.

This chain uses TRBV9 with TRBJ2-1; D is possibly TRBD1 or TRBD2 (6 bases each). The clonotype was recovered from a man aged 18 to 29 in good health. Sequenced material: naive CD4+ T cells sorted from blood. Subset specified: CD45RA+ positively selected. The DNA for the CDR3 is TGTGCCAGCAGCTCCGGGGGCCTTAACCATGAGCAGTTCTTC. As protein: CASSSGGLNHEQFF.